Following are 10 T cell receptor beta chains from one sample sequenced in a study of beta chain features in type 1 diabetes. Every bit of the isolated RNA underwent reverse transcription, so sequencing read expressed TCRB transcripts. The repertoire was sequenced with immunoSEQ multiplex PCR; TCRdb's copy has only in-frame clones and lacks some. The sample includes about 400,000 clones, approximately 12% of them seen just once. Sequencing was carried out using naive CD4+ T cells from blood. The receptors originated from a man in his late teens or twenties in good health.

This clone appeared a few times. The rearrangement joins TRBV7-2 to TRBJ2-1; TRBD2 might be the D (6 bases). CDR3 length: 16 residues. Germline loops: CDR1 SGHTA, CDR2 FQGNSA. The V gene lost 1 base and the J gene lost 9 bases, with 19 bases spanning the gap. CDR3 in DNA: TGTGCCAGCAGCTTAGGGAGTAGCCCTAAAGCGGGTGAGCAGTTCTTC. Translated: CASSLGSSPKAGEQFF.

The rearrangement joins TRBV27 to TRBJ2-1, with 9 bases matching TRBD2. CDR3 size: 16 residues. After removal of 3 bases from V and 3 bases from J, the junction contained 6 bases not matched to a gene. Germline CDR1 is MNHEY and CDR2 is SMNVEV (reference sequence). The CDR3 region is CASSFRLAGLYNEQFF. In nucleotides, the CDR3 is TGTGCCAGCAGTTTTCGGCTAGCGGGGCTCTACAATGAGCAGTTCTTC.

This clone has more than one count but fewer than ten. The chain links TRBV29-1 to TRBJ2-3, with a weak D call TRBD2 (6 bases). V was pared by 4 bases and J by 3 bases, with 11 bases between. Looked up from germline, CDR1 is SQVTM and CDR2 is ANQGSEA. The CDR3 sequence is 13 residues long. The CDR3 DNA reads TGCAGCGTTGCAGTGGGGGGAACAGATACGCAGTATTTT. It is translated as CSVAVGGTDTQYF.

This clone was seen a few times. The rearrangement links TRBV28 to TRBJ2-3; 8 bases are shared with TRBD1. This CDR3 region has 15 residues. Trimming removed 5 bases from V and 1 base from J; junction bases left unmatched: 5. The germline V gene encodes CDR1 MDHEN and CDR2 SYDVKM. The CDR3 DNA sequence: TGTGCCAGCAGTGCTGAGGACAGGGGCACAGATACGCAGTATTTT. Translation: CASSAEDRGTDTQYF.

The CDR3 spells CASSQATTSGATDTQYF. The CDR3 DNA reads TGTGCCAGCAGCCAGGCCACGACTAGCGGGGCCACAGATACGCAGTATTTT. This chain links TRBV4-2 with TRBJ2-3; 11 nucleotides align to TRBD2. Germline V gene sequence: CDR1 LGHNA, CDR2 YNFKEQ. After removal of 3 bases from V and 2 bases from J, the junction contained 7 bases not matched to a gene. CDR3 length: 17 residues.

The chain is built from TRBV28 and TRBJ2-7; TRBD1 agrees at 8 bases. Germline CDR1 is MDHEN and CDR2 is SYDVKM. The junction had 6 bases not matched to a gene; V was cut back by 5 bases and J by 0 bases. This CDR3 region has 15 residues. The CDR3 region has the DNA TGTGCCAGCAGTCCAGGGGGCCTGAGCTCCTACGAGCAGTACTTC. Translation: CASSPGGLSSYEQYF.

The chain recombines TRBV7-2 with TRBJ2-3, with 9 bases that match TRBD2. Germline loops: CDR1 SGHTA, CDR2 FQGNSA. Trimming at V came to 5 bases and at J to 1 base, leaving 7 bases not matched to a gene. The CDR3 is made up of 16 amino acids. CDR3: CASSPGLAWGTDTQYF. The DNA for the CDR3 is TGTGCCAGCAGCCCTGGACTAGCGTGGGGCACAGATACGCAGTATTTT.

Only a few counts were recorded for this clone. The CDR3 DNA is TGTGCCAGCGCCACGAGGGAGACCCAGTACTTC. Its protein is CASATRETQYF. This rearrangement joins TRBV7-2 to TRBJ2-5; D is unclear. Germline assignment: CDR1 SGHTA and CDR2 FQGNSA. The CDR3 runs to 11 residues. The ends were cut back, 8 bases at V and 5 bases at J, with 9 bases in the middle.

This clone was seen more than once but under ten times. V and J are TRBV28 and TRBJ2-5, with 9 bases aligning to TRBD1. V trimming: 4 bases; J trimming: 6 bases; junction bases outside the gene matches: 12. The CDR3 covers 16 residues. CDR1 is MDHEN and CDR2 is SYDVKM in the germline V gene. This CDR3 is CASSSKGRGQGKTQYF. In DNA, the CDR3 is TGTGCCAGCAGTTCAAAAGGGCGGGGACAGGGAAAGACCCAGTACTTC. Complete variable domain (other parts from reference TRBV28 and TRBJ2-5): DVKVTQSSRYLVKRTGEKVFLECVQDMDHENMFWYRQDPGLGLRLIYFSYDVKMKEKGDIPEGYSVSREKKERFSLILESASTNQTSMYLCASSSKGRGQGKTQYFGPGTRLLVL.

This clone was observed a handful of times. The gene calls are TRBV4-3 and TRBJ2-5; 8 bases align to TRBD1. The CDR3 sequence is 15 residues long. Germline CDR1 reads LGHNA; CDR2 reads YSLEER. V lost 0 bases, J lost 4 bases, and 4 bases stayed unmatched. This CDR3 is CASSQDPGTGETQYF. CDR3 in DNA: TGCGCCAGCAGCCAAGATCCCGGGACAGGAGAGACCCAGTACTTC.